This TCR beta chain was observed in a study of blood T cells in healthy people across ages. General study findings and limits: There was a strong correlation between TCR beta diversity and naive T cell percentage.

This clonotype has more than one count but fewer than ten. What it recognizes is unknown. The junction departs from the called germline gene at one end, perhaps through a read error. For the second PCR, which ran for about 7 to 11 cycles, a sample-barcoded 5' primer and a J-beta primer mix were used. TCRdb reprocessed the 5' RACE reads via MiXCR and lists one record per CDR3 protein. The sample has under 1,100,000 distinct CDR3 sequences, almost 25% seen once. The CDR3 runs to 15 residues. Per the germline V gene, CDR1 is MNHEY and CDR2 is SMNVEV (reference sequence). This sample also appeared in a second study, on T cells of mothers and their children. That investigation notes: Using the M1S primer, the second PCR added sample barcodes along with 2-4 random nucleotides. Overlap measured in related mother-child pairs was slightly, non-significantly higher than in unrelated pairs.

Sequenced material: blood. The clonotype comes from a girl aged 2 to 10 in good health. The chain joins TRBV27 to TRBJ2-5; D remains unclear. The DNA of the CDR3 is TGTGCAAGCAGTTTTATAATAGGTTCCCAAGAGACCCAGTACTTC. Amino acids: CASSFIIGSQETQYF.